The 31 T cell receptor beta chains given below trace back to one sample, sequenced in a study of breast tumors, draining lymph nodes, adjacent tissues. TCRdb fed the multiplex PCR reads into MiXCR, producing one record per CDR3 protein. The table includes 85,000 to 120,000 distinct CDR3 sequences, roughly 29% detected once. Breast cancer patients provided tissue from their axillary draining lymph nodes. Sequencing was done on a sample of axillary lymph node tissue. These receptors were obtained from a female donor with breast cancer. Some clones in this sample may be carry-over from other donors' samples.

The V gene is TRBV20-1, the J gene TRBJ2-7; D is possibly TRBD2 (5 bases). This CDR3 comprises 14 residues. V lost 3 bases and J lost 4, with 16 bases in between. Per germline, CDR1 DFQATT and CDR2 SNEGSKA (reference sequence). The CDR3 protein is CSASPREGAYEQYF. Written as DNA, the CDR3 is TGCAGTGCTAGTCCCCGTGAGGGAGCATACGAGCAGTACTTC.

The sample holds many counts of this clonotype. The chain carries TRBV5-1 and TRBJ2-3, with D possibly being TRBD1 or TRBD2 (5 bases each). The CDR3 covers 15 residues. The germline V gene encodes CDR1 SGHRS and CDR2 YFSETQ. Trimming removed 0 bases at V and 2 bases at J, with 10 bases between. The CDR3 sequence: CASSLAGGPTDTQYF. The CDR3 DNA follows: TGCGCCAGCAGCTTGGCTGGGGGACCCACAGATACGCAGTATTTT.

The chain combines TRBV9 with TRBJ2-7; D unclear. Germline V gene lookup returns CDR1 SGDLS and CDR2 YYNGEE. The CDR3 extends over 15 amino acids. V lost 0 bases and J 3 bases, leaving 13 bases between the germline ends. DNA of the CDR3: TGTGCCAGCAGCGTAGCCACGGCCCGTGTCTACGAGCAGTACTTC. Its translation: CASSVATARVYEQYF.

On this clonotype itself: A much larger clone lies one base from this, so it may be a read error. This chain's CDR3 is CASSWGQGNTAAFF. The CDR3 nucleotides read TGTGCCAGCAGCTGGGGACAGGGGAACACTGCAGCTTTCTTT. The chain is built from TRBV7-2 and TRBJ1-1; 10 nucleotides match TRBD1. CDR3 length equals 14 residues. The germline gives CDR1 SGHTA, CDR2 FQGNSA.

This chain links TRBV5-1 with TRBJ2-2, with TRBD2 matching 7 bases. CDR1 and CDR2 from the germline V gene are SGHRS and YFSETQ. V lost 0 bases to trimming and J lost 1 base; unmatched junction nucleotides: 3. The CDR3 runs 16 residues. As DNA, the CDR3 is TGCGCCAGCAGCTTGGCTGGCGGGAGGAACACCGGGGAGCTGTTTTTT. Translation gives CASSLAGGRNTGELFF.

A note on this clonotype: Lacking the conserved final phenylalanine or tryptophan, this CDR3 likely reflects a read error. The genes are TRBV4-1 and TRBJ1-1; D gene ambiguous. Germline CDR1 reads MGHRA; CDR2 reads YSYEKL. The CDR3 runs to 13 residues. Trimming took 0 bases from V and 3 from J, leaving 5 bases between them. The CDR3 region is CASSQDRYTEAFL. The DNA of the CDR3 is TGCGCCAGCAGCCAAGACAGATACACTGAAGCTTTCTTG.

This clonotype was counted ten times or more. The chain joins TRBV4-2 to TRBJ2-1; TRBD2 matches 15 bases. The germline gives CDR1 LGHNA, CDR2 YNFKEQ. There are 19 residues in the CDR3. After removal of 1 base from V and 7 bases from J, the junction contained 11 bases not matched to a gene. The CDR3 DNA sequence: TGTGCCAGCAGCCAAGTAGGCCCGGGACTAGCGGGAGGCACGAATGAGCAGTTCTTC. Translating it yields CASSQVGPGLAGGTNEQFF.

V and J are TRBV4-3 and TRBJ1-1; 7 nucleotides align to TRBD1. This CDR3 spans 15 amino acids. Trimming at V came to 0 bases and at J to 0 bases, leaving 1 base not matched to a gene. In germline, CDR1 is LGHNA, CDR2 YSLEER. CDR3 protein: CASSQEGTVNTEAFF. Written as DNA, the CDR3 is TGCGCCAGCAGCCAAGAGGGGACAGTGAACACTGAAGCTTTCTTT.

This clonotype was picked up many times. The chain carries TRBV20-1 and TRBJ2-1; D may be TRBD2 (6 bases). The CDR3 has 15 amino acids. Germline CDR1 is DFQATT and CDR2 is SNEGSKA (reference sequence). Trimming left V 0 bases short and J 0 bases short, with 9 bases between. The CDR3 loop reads CSARDRGSSYNEQFF. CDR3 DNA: TGCAGTGCTAGAGATCGGGGGAGCTCCTACAATGAGCAGTTCTTC.

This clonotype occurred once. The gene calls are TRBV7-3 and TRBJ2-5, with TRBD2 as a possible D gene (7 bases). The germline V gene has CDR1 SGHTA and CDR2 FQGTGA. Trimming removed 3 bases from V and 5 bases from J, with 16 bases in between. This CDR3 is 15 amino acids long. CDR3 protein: CASSLGGGAGETQYF. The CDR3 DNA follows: TGTGCCAGCAGCTTGGGGGGGGGGGCCGGGGAGACCCAGTACTTC.

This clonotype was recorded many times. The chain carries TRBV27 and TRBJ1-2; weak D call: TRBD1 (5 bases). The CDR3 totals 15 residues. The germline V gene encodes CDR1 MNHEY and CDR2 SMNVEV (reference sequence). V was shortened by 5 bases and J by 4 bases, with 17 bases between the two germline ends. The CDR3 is CASSAKPWTSYGYTF. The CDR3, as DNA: TGTGCCAGCAGTGCCAAGCCTTGGACAAGCTATGGCTACACCTTC.

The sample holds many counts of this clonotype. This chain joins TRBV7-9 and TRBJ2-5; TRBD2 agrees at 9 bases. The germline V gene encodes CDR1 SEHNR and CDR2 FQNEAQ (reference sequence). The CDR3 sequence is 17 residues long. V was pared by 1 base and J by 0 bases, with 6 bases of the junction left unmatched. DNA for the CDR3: TGTGCCAGCAGCTTAGGACTAGCGGTCGGGTACCAAGAGACCCAGTACTTC. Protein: CASSLGLAVGYQETQYF. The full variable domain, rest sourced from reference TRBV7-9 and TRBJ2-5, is DTGVSQNPRHKITKRGQNVTFRCDPISEHNRLYWYRQTLGQGPEFLTYFQNEAQLEKSRLLSDRFSAERPKGSFSTLEIQRTEQGDSAMYLCASSLGLAVGYQETQYFGPGTRLLVL.

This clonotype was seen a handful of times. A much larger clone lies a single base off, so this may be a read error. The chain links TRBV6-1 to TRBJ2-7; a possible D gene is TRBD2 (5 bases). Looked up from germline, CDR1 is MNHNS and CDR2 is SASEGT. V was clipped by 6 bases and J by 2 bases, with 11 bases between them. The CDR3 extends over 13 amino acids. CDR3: CASRRVKAYEQYF. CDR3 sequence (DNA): TGTGCCAGCAGGCGGGTTAAGGCCTACGAGCAGTACTTC.

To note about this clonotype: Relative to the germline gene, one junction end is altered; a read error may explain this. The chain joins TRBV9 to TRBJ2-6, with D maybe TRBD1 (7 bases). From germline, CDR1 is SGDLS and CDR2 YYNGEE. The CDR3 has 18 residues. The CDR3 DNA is TGCGCCAGCAGTGAGGAGGGGGGCAGGGGGTCCGGGGCCAACGTCCTGACTTTC. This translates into CASSEEGGRGSGANVLTF. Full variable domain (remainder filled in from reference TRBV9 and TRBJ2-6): DSGVTQTPKHLITATGQRVTLRCSPRSGDLSVYWYQQSLDQGLQFLIQYYNGEERAKGNILERFSAQQFPDLHSELNLSSLELGDSALYFCASSEEGGRGSGANVLTFGAGSRLTVL.

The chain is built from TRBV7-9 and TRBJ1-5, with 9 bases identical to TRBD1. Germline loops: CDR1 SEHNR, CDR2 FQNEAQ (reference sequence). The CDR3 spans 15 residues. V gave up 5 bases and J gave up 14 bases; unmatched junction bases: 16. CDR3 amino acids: CASSPKQGATTYEHF. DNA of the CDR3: TGTGCCAGCAGCCCAAAACAGGGGGCGACCACCTACGAGCATTTT.

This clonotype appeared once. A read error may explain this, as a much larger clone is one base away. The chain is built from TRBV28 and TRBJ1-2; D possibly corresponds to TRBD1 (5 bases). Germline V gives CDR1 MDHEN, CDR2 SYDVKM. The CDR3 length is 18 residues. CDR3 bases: TGTGCCAGCAGACTCAACCTCCTTGGGGGAGAAAGGCGCTATGGCCACACCTTC. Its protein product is CASRLNLLGGERRYGHTF.

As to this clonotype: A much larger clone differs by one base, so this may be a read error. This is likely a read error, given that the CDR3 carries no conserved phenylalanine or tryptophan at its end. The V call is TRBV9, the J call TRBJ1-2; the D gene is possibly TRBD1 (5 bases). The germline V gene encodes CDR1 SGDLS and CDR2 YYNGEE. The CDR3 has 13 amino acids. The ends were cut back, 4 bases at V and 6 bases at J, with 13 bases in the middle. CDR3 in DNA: TGTGCCAGCAGCTCCAACGGGGGTCATGGCTACACCTCC. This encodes CASSSNGGHGYTS.

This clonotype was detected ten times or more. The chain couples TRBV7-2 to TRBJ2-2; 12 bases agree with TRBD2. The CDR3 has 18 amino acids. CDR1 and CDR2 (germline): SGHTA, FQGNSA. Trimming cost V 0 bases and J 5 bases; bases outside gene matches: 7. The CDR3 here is CASSLALLAGGRTGELFF. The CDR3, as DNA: TGTGCCAGCAGCTTAGCGCTGCTAGCGGGGGGGCGAACCGGGGAGCTGTTTTTT.

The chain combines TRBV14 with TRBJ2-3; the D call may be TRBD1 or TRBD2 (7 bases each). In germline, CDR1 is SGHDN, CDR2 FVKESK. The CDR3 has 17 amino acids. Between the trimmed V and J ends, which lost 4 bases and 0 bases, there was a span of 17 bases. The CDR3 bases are TGTGCCAGCAGCCTGGGAGGGGGCGTGGTGAGCACAGATACGCAGTATTTT. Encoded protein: CASSLGGGVVSTDTQYF. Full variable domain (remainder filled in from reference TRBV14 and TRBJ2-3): EAGVTQFPSHSVIEKGQTVTLRCDPISGHDNLYWYRRVMGKEIKFLLHFVKESKQDESGMPNNRFLAERTGGTYSTLKVQPAELEDSGVYFCASSLGGGVVSTDTQYFGPGTRLTVL.

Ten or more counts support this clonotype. The DNA for the CDR3 is TGTGCCAGCAGTTACCTAGGCATTCAGTACTTC. Translated: CASSYLGIQYF. J is TRBJ2-4 and V is TRBV6-5; D remains ambiguous. Trimming removed 2 bases from V and 9 bases from J, with 5 bases in between. This CDR3 has 11 amino acids. The germline V gene encodes CDR1 MNHEY and CDR2 SVGAGI.

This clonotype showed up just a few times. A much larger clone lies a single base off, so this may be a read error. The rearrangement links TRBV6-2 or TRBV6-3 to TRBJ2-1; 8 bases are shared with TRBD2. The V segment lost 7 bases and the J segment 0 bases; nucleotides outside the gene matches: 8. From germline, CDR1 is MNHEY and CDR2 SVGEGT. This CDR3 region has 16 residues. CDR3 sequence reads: CASKRLAFSSYNEQFF. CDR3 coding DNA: TGTGCCAGCAAGCGACTAGCGTTTAGCTCCTACAATGAGCAGTTCTTC.

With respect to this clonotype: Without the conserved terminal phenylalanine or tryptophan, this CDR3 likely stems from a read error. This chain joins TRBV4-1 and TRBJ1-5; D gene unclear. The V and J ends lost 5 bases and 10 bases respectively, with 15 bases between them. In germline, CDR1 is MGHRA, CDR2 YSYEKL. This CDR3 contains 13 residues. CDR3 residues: CASSSSSGGPQHS. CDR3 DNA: TGCGCCAGCAGCAGTTCCTCAGGCGGCCCCCAGCATTCT.

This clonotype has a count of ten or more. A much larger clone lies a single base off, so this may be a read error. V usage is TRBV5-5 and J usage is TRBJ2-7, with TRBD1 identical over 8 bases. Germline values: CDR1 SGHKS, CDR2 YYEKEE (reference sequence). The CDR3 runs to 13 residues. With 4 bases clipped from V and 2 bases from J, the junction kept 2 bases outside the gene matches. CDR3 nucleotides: TGTGCCAGCAGCACGGACAGGGCCTACGAGCAGTACTTC. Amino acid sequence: CASSTDRAYEQYF. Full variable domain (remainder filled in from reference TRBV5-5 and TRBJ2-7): DAGVTQSPTHLIKTRGQQVTLRCSPISGHKSVSWYQQVLGQGPQFIFQYYEKEERGRGNFPDRFSARQFPNYSSELNVNALLLGDSALYLCASSTDRAYEQYFGPGTRLTVT.

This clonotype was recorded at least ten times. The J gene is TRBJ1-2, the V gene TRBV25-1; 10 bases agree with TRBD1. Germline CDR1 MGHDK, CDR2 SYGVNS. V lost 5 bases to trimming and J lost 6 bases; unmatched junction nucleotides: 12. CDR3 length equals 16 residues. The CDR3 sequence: CASSLTGGPGEDGYTF. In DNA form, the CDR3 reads TGTGCCAGCAGTCTGACAGGGGGCCCTGGCGAGGATGGCTACACCTTC.

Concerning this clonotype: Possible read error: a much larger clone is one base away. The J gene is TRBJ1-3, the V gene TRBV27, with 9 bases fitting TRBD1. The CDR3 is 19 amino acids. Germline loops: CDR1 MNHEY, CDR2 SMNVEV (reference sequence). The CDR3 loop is CANSLPTRGQGELGNTIYF. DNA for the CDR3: TGTGCCAACAGTTTACCCACACGGGGACAGGGAGAACTTGGAAACACCATATATTTT.

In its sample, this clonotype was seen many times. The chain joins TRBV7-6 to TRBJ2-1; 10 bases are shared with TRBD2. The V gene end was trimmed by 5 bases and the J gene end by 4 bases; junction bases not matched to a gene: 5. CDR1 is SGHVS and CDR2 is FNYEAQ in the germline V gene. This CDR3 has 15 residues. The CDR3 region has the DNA TGTGCCAGCAGCCTACGGACTAGCGGATACAATGAGCAGTTCTTC. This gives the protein CASSLRTSGYNEQFF.

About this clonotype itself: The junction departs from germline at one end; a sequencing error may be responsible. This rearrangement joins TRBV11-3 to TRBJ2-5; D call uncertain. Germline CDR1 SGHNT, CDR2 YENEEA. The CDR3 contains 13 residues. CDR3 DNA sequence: TGTGCCACCAGCCAAAACGTGGAAGAGACCCAGTACTTC. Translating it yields CATSQNVEETQYF. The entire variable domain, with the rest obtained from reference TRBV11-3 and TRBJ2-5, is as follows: EAGVVQSPRYKIIEKKQPVAFWCNPISGHNTLYWYLQNLGQGPELLIRYENEEAVDDSQLPKDRFSAERLKGVDSTLKIQPAELGDSAVYLCATSQNVEETQYFGPGTRLLVL.

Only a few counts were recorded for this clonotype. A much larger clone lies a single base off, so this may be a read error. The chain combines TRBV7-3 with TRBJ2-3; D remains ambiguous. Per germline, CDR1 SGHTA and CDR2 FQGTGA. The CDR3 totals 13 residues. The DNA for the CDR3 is TGTGCCGGCAGCCCTTTAAGCACAGATACGCAGTATTTT. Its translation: CAGSPLSTDTQYF.

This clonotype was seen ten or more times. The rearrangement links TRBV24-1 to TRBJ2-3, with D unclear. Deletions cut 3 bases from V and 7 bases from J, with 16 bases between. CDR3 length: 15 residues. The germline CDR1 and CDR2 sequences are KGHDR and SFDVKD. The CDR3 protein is CATSDRREFPNTQYF. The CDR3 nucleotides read TGTGCCACCAGTGATCGCAGAGAATTCCCAAATACGCAGTATTTT.

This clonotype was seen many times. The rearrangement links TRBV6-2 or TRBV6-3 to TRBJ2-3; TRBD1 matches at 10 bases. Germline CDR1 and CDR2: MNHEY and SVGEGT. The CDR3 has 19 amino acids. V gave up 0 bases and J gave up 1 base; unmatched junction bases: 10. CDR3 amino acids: CASSYSWDRGLVGTDTQYF. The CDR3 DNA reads TGTGCCAGCAGTTACTCGTGGGACAGGGGCCTTGTCGGCACAGATACGCAGTATTTT.

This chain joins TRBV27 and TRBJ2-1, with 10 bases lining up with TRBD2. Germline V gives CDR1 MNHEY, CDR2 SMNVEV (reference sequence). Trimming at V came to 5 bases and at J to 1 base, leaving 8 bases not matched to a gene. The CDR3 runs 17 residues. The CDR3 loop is CASSQTSGVPSYNEQFF. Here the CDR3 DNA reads TGTGCCAGCAGTCAAACTAGCGGGGTCCCTTCCTACAATGAGCAGTTCTTC.